Given below is one T cell receptor beta chain in context. Its matching antigen is unknown. 5' RACE with UMI labels generated the TRB cDNA libraries. TCRdb re-called the 5' RACE reads and shows each CDR3 protein once, DNA omitted. This sample contains around 120,000 distinct CDR3 sequences. This record comes from a study of CXCR3-negative and CXCR3-positive naive CD8 T cells. Germline values: CDR1 MNHEY, CDR2 SVGAGI. The CDR3 runs 12 residues. Study results and limitations: Higher TRB CDR3 hydrophobicity marked CXCR3-positive naive cells relative to CXCR3-negative naive cells.

This TCR came from a human donor in good health. Some clones in this sample may be carry-over from other donors' samples. Sequencing was carried out using naive CXCR3+ CD8+ T cells from blood. Subset in this sample: CD45RO-CCR7+CD27+CD95- naive CD8+ T cells expressing CXCR3 (TNR3+). The chain employs TRBV6-5 and TRBJ1-1. The CDR3 loop is CASSSRDTEAFF.